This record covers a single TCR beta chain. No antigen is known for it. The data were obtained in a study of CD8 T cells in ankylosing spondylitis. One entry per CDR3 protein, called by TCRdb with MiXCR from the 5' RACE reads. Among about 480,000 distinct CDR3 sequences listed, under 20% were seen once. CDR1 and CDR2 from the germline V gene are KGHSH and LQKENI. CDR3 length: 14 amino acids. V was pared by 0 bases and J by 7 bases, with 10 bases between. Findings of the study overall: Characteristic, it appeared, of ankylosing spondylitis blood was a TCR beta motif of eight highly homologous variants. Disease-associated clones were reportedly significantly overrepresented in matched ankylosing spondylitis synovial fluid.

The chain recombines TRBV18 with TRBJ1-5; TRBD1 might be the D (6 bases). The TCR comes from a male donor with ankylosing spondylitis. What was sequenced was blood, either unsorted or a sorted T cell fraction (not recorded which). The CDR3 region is CASSPPEGGQPQHF. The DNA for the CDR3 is TGTGCCAGCTCACCACCCGAGGGGGGACAGCCCCAGCATTTT.